This TCR beta chain is from a study of blood T cell repertoires in COVID-19. Comments on this clone: At one end, the junction sequence differs from germline, possibly due to a read error.

Profiled with immunoSEQ multiplex PCR; TCRdb holds only in-frame clones, not every one. The data hold tens of thousands of clones, with 75% to 85% observed a single time. Per the germline V gene, CDR1 is SSHAT and CDR2 is FNYEAQ (reference sequence). There are 15 residues in the CDR3. This clonotype was sampled from a man aged 45-65 years with COVID-19, enrolled during active disease. The source material was peripheral blood. The chain links TRBV7-7 to TRBJ2-2, with 8 bases matching TRBD1. CDR3 in DNA: TGTGCTAGCAGCGCGACAGGGGTGCACACCGGGGAGCTGTTTTTT. Protein product: CASSATGVHTGELFF.